The next 15 T cell receptor beta chains were all read from a single sample in a study of CD8 T cells in ankylosing spondylitis. One entry per CDR3 protein, called by TCRdb with MiXCR from the 5' RACE reads. The sample contains 300,000 to 400,000 distinct CDR3 sequences, 11% of which appear only once. Specimen: blood, either unsorted or a sorted T cell fraction (not recorded which). These TCRs come from a female donor with ankylosing spondylitis or in good health (not recorded which).

This clonotype was picked up many times. The chain couples TRBV12-3 or TRBV12-4 to TRBJ2-3; no firm D call. V shed 1 base and J shed 0 bases, with 8 bases lying between them. The CDR3 covers 15 residues. CDR3: CASSLEAVSTDTQYF. In nucleotides, the CDR3 is TGTGCCAGCAGTTTAGAGGCCGTTAGCACAGATACGCAGTATTTT.

The sample holds many counts of this clonotype. This chain joins TRBV11-3 and TRBJ2-2, with D tentatively TRBD1 or TRBD2 (5 bases each). CDR1 and CDR2 (germline): SGHNT, YENEEA. The CDR3 covers 16 residues. V shed 5 bases and J shed 2 bases, with 15 bases lying between them. Written as DNA, the CDR3 is TGTGCCAGCAGCCCGACCGGGACGGTTAACACCGGGGAGCTGTTTTTT. Protein product: CASSPTGTVNTGELFF.

This clonotype was counted a few times. The V gene is TRBV15, the J gene TRBJ1-1, with a possible D match to TRBD1 (6 bases). The germline gives CDR1 LNHNV, CDR2 YYDKDF (reference sequence). Trimming pared 0 bases from V and 5 bases from J, leaving 16 bases between. The length of the CDR3 is 16 residues. CDR3 loop: CATSRDNSRGGTEAFF. In DNA form, the CDR3 reads TGTGCCACCAGCAGAGATAATAGTAGGGGGGGGACTGAAGCTTTCTTT.

This clonotype turned up a few times. The rearrangement links TRBV5-1 to TRBJ2-7; a possible D gene is TRBD1 (6 bases). The CDR3 has 14 amino acids. Germline V gene lookup returns CDR1 SGHRS and CDR2 YFSETQ. Trimming removed 6 bases from V and 2 bases from J, with 15 bases in between. The CDR3: CASKGVTGTYEQYF. The CDR3 nucleotides are TGCGCCAGCAAGGGGGTGACAGGTACCTACGAGCAGTACTTC.

In its sample, this clonotype was seen many times. The rearrangement joins TRBV20-1 to TRBJ1-5; no clear D. V lost 0 bases and J lost 4, with 19 bases in between. CDR1 DFQATT and CDR2 SNEGSKA come from the germline V gene (reference sequence). The CDR3 consists of 17 residues. CDR3 sequence (DNA): TGCAGTGCTAGAGAAATTACGCCTGACTCCCTGAATCAGCCCCAGCATTTT. This codes for CSAREITPDSLNQPQHF.

In its sample, this clonotype was seen a few times. The chain uses TRBV2 and TRBJ2-1, with D perhaps matching TRBD2 (5 bases). Per the germline V gene, CDR1 is SNHLY and CDR2 is FYNNEI. Trimming took 4 bases from V and 4 from J, leaving 14 bases between them. The CDR3 has 15 amino acids. The CDR3 spells CASSVEAQPYNEQFF. CDR3 nucleotide sequence: TGTGCCAGCAGTGTGGAGGCCCAGCCGTACAATGAGCAGTTCTTC.

Remarks on this clonotype: A much larger clone differs by one base, so this may be a read error. The chain links TRBV7-8 to TRBJ2-5; TRBD2 matches at 9 bases. The length of the CDR3 is 15 residues. The V gene's germline CDR1 is SGHVS and CDR2 FQNEAQ. The DNA of the CDR3 is TGTGCCAGCAGCTTAGGCGGGAGGGCCCGGGAGACCCATTACTTC. As protein: CASSLGGRARETHYF.

Ten or more counts support this clonotype. J is TRBJ2-1 and V is TRBV7-9, with TRBD1 as a possible D gene (5 bases). This CDR3 spans 14 amino acids. CDR1 and CDR2 (germline): SEHNR, FQNEAQ (reference sequence). The V and J ends lost 0 bases and 8 bases respectively, with 11 bases between them. CDR3 residues: CASSLAPGLDEQFF. CDR3 DNA sequence: TGTGCCAGCAGCTTAGCCCCAGGGTTGGATGAGCAGTTCTTC. Combining the CDR3 with reference TRBV7-9 and TRBJ2-1 gives the whole variable domain DTGVSQNPRHKITKRGQNVTFRCDPISEHNRLYWYRQTLGQGPEFLTYFQNEAQLEKSRLLSDRFSAERPKGSFSTLEIQRTEQGDSAMYLCASSLAPGLDEQFFGPGTRLTVL.

This clonotype has a count of ten or more. The rearrangement uses TRBV5-1 and TRBJ2-1; a weak D match, TRBD1 (6 bases). The germline gives CDR1 SGHRS, CDR2 YFSETQ. The CDR3 runs 14 residues. The V end was cut by 4 bases, the J end by 2 bases, with 10 bases between. As DNA, the CDR3 is TGCGCCAGCAGCCCCAGGGGCCCCTACAATGAGCAGTTCTTC. Translation gives CASSPRGPYNEQFF.

This clonotype was counted at least ten times. This chain links TRBV19 with TRBJ1-2; 7 bases map to TRBD1. V lost 9 bases to trimming and J lost 0 bases; unmatched junction nucleotides: 13. This CDR3 has 16 residues. The germline gives CDR1 LNHDA, CDR2 SQIVND (reference sequence). The chain's CDR3 is CASSPLTGQANYGYTF. The CDR3 bases are TGTGCCAGCAGCCCCCTGACAGGGCAAGCTAACTATGGCTACACCTTC.

This chain connects TRBV28 to TRBJ2-1; the match to TRBD2 covers 8 bases. CDR1 and CDR2 from the germline V gene are MDHEN and SYDVKM. V trimming: 6 bases; J trimming: 7 bases; junction bases outside the gene matches: 11. The CDR3 covers 15 residues. For the CDR3, the DNA is TGTGCCAGCAGGGACTTGCGGGGGGTAAAAAATGAGCAGTTCTTC. As protein: CASRDLRGVKNEQFF.

Ten or more counts support this clonotype. CDR3 in amino acids: CASSWGTSGYNEQFF. Written as DNA, the CDR3 is TGTGCCAGCAGCTGGGGGACTAGCGGGTACAATGAGCAGTTCTTC. This rearrangement joins TRBV11-2 to TRBJ2-1; 12 positions match TRBD2. CDR1 SGHAT and CDR2 FQNNGV come from the germline V gene. The CDR3 extends over 15 amino acids. Unmatched junction bases numbered 2, after V lost 4 bases and J lost 4 bases.

This clonotype was detected many times. The chain uses TRBV20-1 and TRBJ1-5; D might be TRBD1 (5 bases). V was shortened by 6 bases and J by 5 bases, with 17 bases between the two germline ends. The CDR3 has 14 residues. Germline V gene sequence: CDR1 DFQATT, CDR2 SNEGSKA (reference sequence). As DNA, the CDR3 is TGCAGTGCGTCGGGTCCCCCGGGGGATCAGCCCCAGCATTTT. This sequence encodes CSASGPPGDQPQHF.

This rearrangement joins TRBV28 to TRBJ2-5, with TRBD2 identical over 13 bases. V trimming: 0 bases; J trimming: 7 bases; junction bases outside the gene matches: 8. The length of the CDR3 is 17 residues. CDR1 is MDHEN and CDR2 is SYDVKM in the germline V gene. DNA for the CDR3: TGTGCCAGCAGTTTATGGGGGACTAGCGGGAAGGAAGGGACCCAGTACTTC. Amino acids: CASSLWGTSGKEGTQYF.

This clonotype was seen many times. An end of the junction does not agree with germline; a read error may underlie this. The rearrangement links TRBV4-2 to TRBJ2-5; TRBD2 matches 13 bases. CDR3 length equals 17 residues. Germline V gives CDR1 LGHNA, CDR2 YNFKEQ. The CDR3, as DNA: TGTGCCAGCAGTCAAGAACTAGCGGGGGGGCAGGGAGAGACCCAGTACTTC. Its translation is CASSQELAGGQGETQYF.